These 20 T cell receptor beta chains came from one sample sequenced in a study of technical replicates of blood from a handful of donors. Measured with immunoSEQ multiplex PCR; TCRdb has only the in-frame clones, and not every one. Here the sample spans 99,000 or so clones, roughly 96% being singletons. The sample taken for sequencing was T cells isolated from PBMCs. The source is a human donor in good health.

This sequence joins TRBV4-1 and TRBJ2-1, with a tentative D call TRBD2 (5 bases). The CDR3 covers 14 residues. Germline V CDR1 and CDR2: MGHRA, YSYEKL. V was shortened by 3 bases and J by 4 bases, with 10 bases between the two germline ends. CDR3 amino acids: CASSQAGGYNEQFF. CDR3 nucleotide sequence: TGCGCCAGCAGCCAGGCGGGCGGGTACAATGAGCAGTTCTTC.

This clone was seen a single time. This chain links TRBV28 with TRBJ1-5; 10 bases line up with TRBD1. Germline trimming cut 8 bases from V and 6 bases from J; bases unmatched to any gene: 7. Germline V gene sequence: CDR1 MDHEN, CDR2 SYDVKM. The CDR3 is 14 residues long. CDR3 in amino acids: CASEGGQGGQPQHF. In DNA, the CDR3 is TGTGCCAGCGAAGGTGGACAGGGGGGTCAGCCCCAGCATTTT.

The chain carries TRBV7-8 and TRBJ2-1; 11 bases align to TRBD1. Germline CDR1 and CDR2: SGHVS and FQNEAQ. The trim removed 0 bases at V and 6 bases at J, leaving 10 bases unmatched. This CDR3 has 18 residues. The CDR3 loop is CASSLAKGGTGGRNEQFF. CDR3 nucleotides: TGTGCCAGCAGCTTAGCGAAGGGGGGGACAGGGGGGCGCAATGAGCAGTTCTTC.

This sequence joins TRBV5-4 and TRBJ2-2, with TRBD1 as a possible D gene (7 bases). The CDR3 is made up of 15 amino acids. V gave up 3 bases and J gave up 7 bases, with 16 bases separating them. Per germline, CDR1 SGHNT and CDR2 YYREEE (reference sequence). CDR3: CASSSWRGRVGELFF. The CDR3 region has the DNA TGTGCCAGCAGCTCGTGGAGGGGGCGCGTCGGGGAGCTGTTTTTT. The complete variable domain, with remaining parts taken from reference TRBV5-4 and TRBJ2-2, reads ETGVTQSPTHLIKTRGQQVTLRCSSQSGHNTVSWYQQALGQGPQFIFQYYREEENGRGNFPPRFSGLQFPNYSSELNVNALELDDSALYLCASSSWRGRVGELFFGEGSRLTVL.

The CDR3 protein is CASSPTGAGNTEAFF. CDR3 nucleotides: TGTGCCAGCAGTCCTACTGGGGCAGGGAACACTGAAGCTTTCTTT. The gene calls are TRBV28 and TRBJ1-1; a weak D match, TRBD1 (5 bases). Germline V gene lookup returns CDR1 MDHEN and CDR2 SYDVKM. Trimming took off 5 bases at V and 1 base at J, with 14 bases between the two ends. CDR3 size: 15 residues.

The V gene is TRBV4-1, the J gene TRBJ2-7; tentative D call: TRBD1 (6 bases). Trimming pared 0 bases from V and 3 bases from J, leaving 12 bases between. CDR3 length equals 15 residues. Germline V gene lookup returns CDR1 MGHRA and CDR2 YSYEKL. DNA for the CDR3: TGCGCCAGCAGCCAAGATAGTCAGGGGATCTACGAGCAGTACTTC. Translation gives CASSQDSQGIYEQYF.

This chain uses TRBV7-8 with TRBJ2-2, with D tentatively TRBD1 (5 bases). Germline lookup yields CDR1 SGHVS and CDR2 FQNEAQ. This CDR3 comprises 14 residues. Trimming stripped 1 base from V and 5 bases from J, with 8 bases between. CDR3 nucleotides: TGTGCCAGCAGCTTAGGCAGGGTTACCGGGGAGCTGTTTTTT. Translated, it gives CASSLGRVTGELFF. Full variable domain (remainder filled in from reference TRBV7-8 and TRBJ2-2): GAGVSQSPRYKVAKRGQDVALRCDPISGHVSLFWYQQALGQGPEFLTYFQNEAQLDKSGLPSDRFFAERPEGSVSTLKIQRTQQEDSAVYLCASSLGRVTGELFFGEGSRLTVL.

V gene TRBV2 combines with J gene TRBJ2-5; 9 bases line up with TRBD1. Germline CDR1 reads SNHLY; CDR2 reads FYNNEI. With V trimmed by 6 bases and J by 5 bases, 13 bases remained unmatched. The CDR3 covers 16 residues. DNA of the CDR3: TGTGCCAGCAGGGGGAGGGGACAGGGAGTACGGGAGACCCAGTACTTC. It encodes CASRGRGQGVRETQYF.

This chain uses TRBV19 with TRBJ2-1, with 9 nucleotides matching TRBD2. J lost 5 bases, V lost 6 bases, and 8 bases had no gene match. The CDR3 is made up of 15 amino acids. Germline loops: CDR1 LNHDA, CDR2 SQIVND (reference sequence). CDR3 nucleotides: TGTGCCAGTAGGAGGTTGTCTAGCGGGGACAATGAGCAGTTCTTC. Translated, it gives CASRRLSSGDNEQFF.

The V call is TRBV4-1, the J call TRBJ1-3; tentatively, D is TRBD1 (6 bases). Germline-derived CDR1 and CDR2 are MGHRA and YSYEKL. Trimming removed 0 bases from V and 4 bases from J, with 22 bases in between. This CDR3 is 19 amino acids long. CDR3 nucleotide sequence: TGCGCCAGCAGCCAAGAGTCCAGGGGAGTTTATGGCGAGGGAAACACCATATATTTT. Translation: CASSQESRGVYGEGNTIYF.

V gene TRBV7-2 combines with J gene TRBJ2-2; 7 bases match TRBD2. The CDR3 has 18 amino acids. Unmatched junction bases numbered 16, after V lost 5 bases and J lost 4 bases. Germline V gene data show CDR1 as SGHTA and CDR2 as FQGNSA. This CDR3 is CASSPRPMAGVGTGELFF. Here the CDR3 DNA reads TGTGCCAGCAGCCCCCGACCGATGGCGGGAGTGGGCACCGGGGAGCTGTTTTTT.

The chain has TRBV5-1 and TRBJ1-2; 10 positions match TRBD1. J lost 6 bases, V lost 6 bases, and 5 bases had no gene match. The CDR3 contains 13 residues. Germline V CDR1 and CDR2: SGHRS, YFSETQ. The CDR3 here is CASNPGQGNGYTF. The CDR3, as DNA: TGCGCCAGCAATCCGGGACAGGGGAATGGCTACACCTTC.

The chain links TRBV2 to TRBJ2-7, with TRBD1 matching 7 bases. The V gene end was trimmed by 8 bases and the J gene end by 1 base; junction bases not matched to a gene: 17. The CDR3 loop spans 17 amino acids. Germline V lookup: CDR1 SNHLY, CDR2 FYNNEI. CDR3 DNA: TGTGCCAGCGGGGGTAGACAGGGTCTAAGAGCGTCCTACGAGCAGTACTTC. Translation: CASGGRQGLRASYEQYF. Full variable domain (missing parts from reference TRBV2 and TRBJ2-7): EPEVTQTPSHQVTQMGQEVILRCVPISNHLYFYWYRQILGQKVEFLVSFYNNEISEKSEIFDDQFSVERPDGSNFTLKIRSTKLEDSAMYFCASGGRQGLRASYEQYFGPGTRLTVT.

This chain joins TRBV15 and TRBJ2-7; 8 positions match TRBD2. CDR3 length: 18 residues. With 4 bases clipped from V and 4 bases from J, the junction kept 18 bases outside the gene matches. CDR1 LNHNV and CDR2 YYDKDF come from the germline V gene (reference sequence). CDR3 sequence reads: CATSNSNPWQRESYEQYF. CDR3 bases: TGTGCCACCAGCAATTCGAACCCCTGGCAGCGGGAGAGTTACGAGCAGTACTTC.

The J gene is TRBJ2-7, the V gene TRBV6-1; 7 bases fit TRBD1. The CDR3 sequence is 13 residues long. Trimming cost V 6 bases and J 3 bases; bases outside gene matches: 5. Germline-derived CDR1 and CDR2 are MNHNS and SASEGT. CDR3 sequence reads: CASRGTDDYEQYF. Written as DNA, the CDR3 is TGTGCCAGCAGGGGGACAGATGACTACGAGCAGTACTTC.

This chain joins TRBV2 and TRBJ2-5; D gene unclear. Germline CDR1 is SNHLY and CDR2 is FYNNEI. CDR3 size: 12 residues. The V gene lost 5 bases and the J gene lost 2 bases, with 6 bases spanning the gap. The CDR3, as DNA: TGTGCCAGCAGTCAGAGGCAAGAGACCCAGTACTTC. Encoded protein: CASSQRQETQYF.

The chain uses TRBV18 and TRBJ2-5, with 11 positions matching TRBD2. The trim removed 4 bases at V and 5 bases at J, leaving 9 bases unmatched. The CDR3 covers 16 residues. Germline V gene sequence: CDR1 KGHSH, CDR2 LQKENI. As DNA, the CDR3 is TGTGCCAGCTCACTATATAGCGGGAGGGCCGTCGAGACCCAGTACTTC. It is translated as CASSLYSGRAVETQYF.

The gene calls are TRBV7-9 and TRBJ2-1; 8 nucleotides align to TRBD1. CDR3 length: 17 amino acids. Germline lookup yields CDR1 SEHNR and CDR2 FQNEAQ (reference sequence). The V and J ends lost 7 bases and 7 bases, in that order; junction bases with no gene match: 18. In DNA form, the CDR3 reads TGTGCCAGCACCTCCATGGTGCCCGCACAGGGGGGAAATGAGCAGTTCTTC. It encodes CASTSMVPAQGGNEQFF.

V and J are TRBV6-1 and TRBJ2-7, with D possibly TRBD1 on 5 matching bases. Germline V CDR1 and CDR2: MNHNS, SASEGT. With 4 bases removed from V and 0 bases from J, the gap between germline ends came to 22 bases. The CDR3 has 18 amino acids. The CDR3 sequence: CASSASPSTASSSYEQYF. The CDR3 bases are TGTGCCAGCAGTGCTTCTCCCTCGACAGCTTCTTCCTCCTACGAGCAGTACTTC.

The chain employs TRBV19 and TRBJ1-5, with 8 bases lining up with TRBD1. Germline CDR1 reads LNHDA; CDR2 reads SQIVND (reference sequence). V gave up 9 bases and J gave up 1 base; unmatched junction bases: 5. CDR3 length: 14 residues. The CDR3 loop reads CASADRESNQPQHF. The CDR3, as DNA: TGTGCCAGCGCGGACAGGGAGAGCAATCAGCCCCAGCATTTT.